The table lists the clone carrying this T cell receptor (beta chain) with many counts. Its antigen is unknown. Using its own MiXCR run on the 5' RACE reads, TCRdb lists one record per CDR3 protein. The sample lists tens of thousands of distinct CDR3 sequences, roughly 6.5% occurring once. These data come from a study of spatial heterogeneity in lung cancer. Findings and caveats of the study: Ubiquitous expanded tumor TCRs surfaced in blood more at resection than they did at follow-up.

V gave up 1 base and J gave up 2 bases, with 11 bases separating them. The length of the CDR3 is 15 residues. The germline gives CDR1 LGHDT, CDR2 YNNKEL (reference sequence). Time point described: sample taken at primary tumor resection. The donor group consisted of some 70 patients who had untreated, early-stage non-small cell lung cancer. From tumor, nontumor lung or frozen PBMC, whole RNA was taken unsorted for sequencing. The sequences come from PBMCs, collected at surgery. The J gene is TRBJ1-2, the V gene TRBV3-1; no clear D gene. The sequence was collected from a female donor with early-stage non-small cell lung cancer. CDR3 nucleotides: TGTGCCAGCAGCCAAGCCCAAAGCATAAACTATGGCTACACCTTC. This codes for CASSQAQSINYGYTF.